Following are 18 T cell receptor beta chains from one sample sequenced in a study of PD-L1 blockade in urothelial cancer. As to time point: peripheral blood 6 weeks after treatment start. Using immunoSEQ multiplex PCR, the repertoire was profiled, and TCRdb retains in-frame clones only, with some absent. This table has over 100,000 clones, more than 85% appearing once. The input for sequencing was PBMCs, taken around atezolizumab (anti-PD-L1) treatment. The source of these receptors is a man aged 55 to 70 with urothelial cancer.

The genes are TRBV11-2 and TRBJ1-3; D is unresolved. The germline CDR1 and CDR2 sequences are SGHAT and FQNNGV. The CDR3 is made up of 14 amino acids. V gave up 5 bases and J gave up 3 bases, with 11 bases separating them. CDR3 amino acids: CASSPLRVGNTIYF. The CDR3, as DNA: TGTGCCAGCAGCCCACTGAGGGTTGGAAACACCATATATTTT.

The V call is TRBV5-4, the J call TRBJ2-1, with a weak D call TRBD2 (5 bases). Germline assignment: CDR1 SGHNT and CDR2 YYREEE (reference sequence). The CDR3 is 14 amino acids. With 1 base removed from V and 8 bases from J, the gap between germline ends came to 13 bases. CDR3 sequence: CASSLTRPPHEQFF. The CDR3 DNA reads as TGTGCCAGCAGCTTGACTAGGCCCCCACATGAGCAGTTCTTC.

The chain employs TRBV20-1 and TRBJ2-7, with 8 bases lining up with TRBD1. This CDR3 region has 11 residues. Trimming took 4 bases from V and 12 from J; bases not matched to a gene: 8. Germline CDR1 reads DFQATT; CDR2 reads SNEGSKA (reference sequence). The CDR3 sequence: CSATRGRDAYF. Written as DNA, the CDR3 is TGCAGTGCTACCAGGGGGCGAGATGCGTACTTC.

This clone was detected a few times. The chain uses TRBV30 and TRBJ1-6, with 9 bases identical to TRBD1. The CDR3 is made up of 14 amino acids. In germline, CDR1 is GTSNPN, CDR2 SVGIG (reference sequence). V trimming: 0 bases; J trimming: 7 bases; junction bases outside the gene matches: 1. For the CDR3, the DNA is TGTGCCTGGAGTGTAACAGGGGGCAATTCACCCCTCCACTTT. It specifies CAWSVTGGNSPLHF.

The chain combines TRBV19 with TRBJ1-6; 9 positions match TRBD1. Germline lookup yields CDR1 LNHDA and CDR2 SQIVND (reference sequence). The trim removed 5 bases at V and 5 bases at J, leaving 4 bases unmatched. This CDR3 is built from 15 residues. This CDR3 is CASSSRTGDNSPLHF. CDR3 in DNA: TGTGCCAGTAGTTCCCGGACAGGGGATAATTCACCCCTCCACTTT.

The gene calls are TRBV4-1 and TRBJ2-1, with TRBD2 matching over 10 bases. CDR3 length: 15 amino acids. Looked up from germline, CDR1 is MGHRA and CDR2 is YSYEKL. V shed 4 bases, J shed 7 bases, and the junction held 7 bases outside the gene matches. This CDR3 reads CASSRPGLAMNEQFF. The DNA of the CDR3 is TGCGCCAGCAGCCGTCCGGGACTAGCGATGAATGAGCAGTTCTTC.

The chain recombines TRBV10-3 with TRBJ2-3, with 12 bases lining up with TRBD2. This CDR3 spans 16 amino acids. Germline lookup yields CDR1 ENHRY and CDR2 SYGVKD. The trim removed 0 bases at V and 3 bases at J, leaving 1 base unmatched. CDR3 coding DNA: TGTGCCATCAGTGAGTCCGGGACTAGCGGGACAGATACGCAGTATTTT. This gives the protein CAISESGTSGTDTQYF.

The V and J genes are TRBV5-6 and TRBJ1-2, with D uncertain. CDR3 length equals 12 residues. V shed 1 base and J shed 7 bases, with 8 bases lying between them. Germline loops: CDR1 SGHDT, CDR2 YYEEEE. CDR3 sequence: CASSLYTSGYTF. As DNA, the CDR3 is TGTGCCAGCAGCTTGTACACGTCTGGCTACACCTTC.

The rearrangement links TRBV6-5 to TRBJ2-7; no clear D gene. V lost 2 bases, J lost 5 bases, and 4 bases lay in between. Germline V lookup: CDR1 MNHEY, CDR2 SVGAGI. This CDR3 is 11 amino acids long. The CDR3 region has the DNA TGTGCCAGCAGTTACGCGGACGAGCAGTACTTC. This translates into CASSYADEQYF.

Only one count was recorded for this clone. The V gene is TRBV10-3, the J gene TRBJ2-1; 7 positions match TRBD1. Unmatched junction bases numbered 0, after V lost 3 bases and J lost 1 base. Germline CDR1 is ENHRY and CDR2 is SYGVKD. The CDR3 sequence is 14 residues long. This CDR3 is CAISEQGSYNEQFF. The CDR3 DNA follows: TGTGCCATCAGTGAACAGGGGTCCTACAATGAGCAGTTCTTC.

The chain couples TRBV5-1 to TRBJ2-1; 11 bases align to TRBD2. V was clipped by 0 bases and J by 3 bases; unmatched bases: 5. Germline V gene lookup returns CDR1 SGHRS and CDR2 YFSETQ. The CDR3 extends over 17 amino acids. The DNA for the CDR3 is TGCGCCAGCAGCTTGGCACTAGCGGGGGTGGGCTACAATGAGCAGTTCTTC. Its translation is CASSLALAGVGYNEQFF.

This chain joins TRBV28 and TRBJ2-7; possible D gene TRBD2, 5 bases. The germline CDR1 and CDR2 sequences are MDHEN and SYDVKM. This CDR3 spans 19 amino acids. V dropped 5 bases and J dropped 0 bases, with 26 bases sitting between them. Here the CDR3 reads CASSPPWAGLTYSSYEQYF. The DNA of the CDR3 is TGTGCCAGCAGTCCCCCTTGGGCCGGACTCACGTATAGCTCCTACGAGCAGTACTTC.

The V and J genes are TRBV6-5 and TRBJ1-4, with D tentatively TRBD1 (5 bases). CDR1 and CDR2 from the germline V gene are MNHEY and SVGAGI. Trimming removed 2 bases from V and 5 bases from J, with 15 bases in between. The CDR3 is 16 amino acids. CDR3 sequence reads: CASSYTFRAGNEKLFF. The CDR3 nucleotides read TGTGCCAGCAGTTACACCTTCCGGGCAGGGAATGAAAAACTGTTTTTT.

CDR3 sequence reads: CASSPREFIYEQYF. CDR3 DNA: TGTGCCAGCAGTCCCCGGGAATTTATTTACGAGCAGTACTTC. J is TRBJ2-7 and V is TRBV27, with D perhaps matching TRBD2 (5 bases). CDR1 is MNHEY and CDR2 is SMNVEV in the germline V gene (reference sequence). The CDR3 runs 14 residues. Trimming stripped 5 bases from V and 4 bases from J, with 15 bases between.

This clone was observed a single time. The CDR3 sequence: CASSQGETNYGYTF. The DNA for the CDR3 is TGCGCCAGCAGCCAAGGCGAAACCAACTATGGCTACACCTTC. V and J are TRBV4-3 and TRBJ1-2; D is unresolved. Germline V gene data show CDR1 as LGHNA and CDR2 as YSLEER. The CDR3 covers 14 residues. V was shortened by 1 base and J by 2 bases, with 8 bases between the two germline ends.

This clone was seen just once. The chain links TRBV7-6 to TRBJ1-3; D gene uncertain. V lost 0 bases, J lost 4 bases, and 16 bases lay in between. Germline V gene sequence: CDR1 SGHVS, CDR2 FNYEAQ. The CDR3 sequence is 17 residues long. DNA for the CDR3: TGTGCCAGCAGCTTAGCGCAGCCAGCGTCGCAGGGAAACACCATATATTTT. Translated, it gives CASSLAQPASQGNTIYF.

The CDR3 reads CASSLASGQETQYF. Here the CDR3 DNA reads TGCGCCAGCAGCTTGGCCAGCGGGCAAGAGACCCAGTACTTC. This chain links TRBV5-1 with TRBJ2-5, with D possibly matching TRBD2 (6 bases). V lost 0 bases, J lost 2 bases, and 8 bases lay in between. CDR1 is SGHRS and CDR2 is YFSETQ in the germline V gene. This CDR3 spans 14 amino acids. Variable domain in full (rest from reference TRBV5-1 and TRBJ2-5): KAGVTQTPRYLIKTRGQQVTLSCSPISGHRSVSWYQQTPGQGLQFLFEYFSETQRNKGNFPGRFSGRQFSNSRSEMNVSTLELGDSALYLCASSLASGQETQYFGPGTRLLVL.

The chain has TRBV18 and TRBJ1-5; TRBD1 matches 10 bases. The V gene's germline CDR1 is KGHSH and CDR2 LQKENI. The length of the CDR3 is 16 residues. The V segment lost 6 bases and the J segment 2 bases; nucleotides outside the gene matches: 7. The chain's CDR3 is CASSQDRGQGNQPQHF. CDR3 sequence (DNA): TGTGCCAGCTCTCAAGACAGGGGGCAAGGCAATCAGCCCCAGCATTTT. Drawing the rest from reference TRBV18 and TRBJ1-5, the complete variable domain is NAGVMQNPRHLVRRRGQEARLRCSPMKGHSHVYWYRQLPEEGLKFMVYLQKENIIDESGMPKERFSAEFPKEGPSILRIQQVVRGDSAAYFCASSQDRGQGNQPQHFGDGTRLSIL.